These T cell receptor beta chains were read from a single sample in a study of identical twins. TCRdb analysed the 5' RACE reads with MiXCR anew, one entry per CDR3 protein. The data hold 650,000 to 750,000 distinct CDR3 sequences, with 21% observed a single time. These data are also associated with another study on T cells expressing NK-cell markers.

Sequencing used PBMCs. These receptors came from a woman under 30 in good health. Both conserved end residues are part of each CDR3. D genes are given only for firm matches. The size field is filled for only some rows; it gives once, few, many or a size class.

CDR3aa | CDR3nt | v_gene | d_gene | j_gene | abundance
CASSLAEAGAETQYF | TGTGCCAGCAGTTTAGCGGAAGCAGGGGCAGAGACCCAGTACTTC | TRBV12-3/TRBV12-4 | . | TRBJ2-5 | few
CATSSPSGRGYNEQFF | TGTGCCACCAGCAGCCCTAGCGGGAGGGGTTACAATGAGCAGTTCTTC | TRBV15 | TRBD2 | TRBJ2-1 | few
CASSPGPSGEQYF | TGTGCCAGCAGCCCTGGCCCTTCAGGGGAGCAGTACTTC | TRBV7-2 | . | TRBJ2-7 | many
CAIKSASYNEQFF | TGTGCCATCAAGAGCGCCTCCTACAATGAGCAGTTCTTC | TRBV10-3 | . | TRBJ2-1 | .
CASRTGTGLYNEQFF | TGTGCCAGCAGGACCGGGACAGGGCTCTACAATGAGCAGTTCTTC | TRBV6-1 | TRBD1 | TRBJ2-1 | .
CASTSNRNEQFF | TGTGCCAGCACATCTAATCGCAATGAGCAGTTCTTC | TRBV6-5 | . | TRBJ2-1 | .
CASSLGLNTWELLF | TGTGCCAGCAGCCTGGGGCTCAACACCTGGGAGCTGCTTTTT | TRBV5-5 | . | TRBJ2-2 | .
CASSLGSGPYNEQFF | TGTGCTAGCAGCTTAGGGAGCGGACCGTACAATGAGCAGTTCTTC | TRBV7-7 | . | TRBJ2-1 | .
CASRGGLEGETQYF | TGTGCCAGCAGGGGTGGACTAGAAGGGGAGACCCAGTACTTC | TRBV14 | TRBD2 | TRBJ2-5 | once
CASSASTGRLEQYF | TGTGCCAGCAGCGCCTCGACAGGGAGGCTCGAGCAGTACTTC | TRBV9 | . | TRBJ2-7 | .
CASSHREGGGTQDTQYF | TGTGCCAGCAGCCACCGGGAGGGCGGGGGAACTCAAGATACGCAGTATTTT | TRBV11-2 | TRBD2 | TRBJ2-3 | few
CASSLPGTGDTQYF | TGTGCCAGCAGTTTACCCGGGACAGGGGATACGCAGTATTTT | TRBV12-3/TRBV12-4 | TRBD1 | TRBJ2-3 | many
CASSPVVSPDTQYF | TGCGCCAGCAGCCCTGTCGTATCTCCCGATACGCAGTATTTT | TRBV4-3 | . | TRBJ2-3 | .
CSVGLIGETQYF | TGCAGCGTTGGGCTCATCGGGGAGACCCAGTACTTC | TRBV29-1 | . | TRBJ2-5 | .
CASSFGEREYEQYF | TGTGCCAGCAGCTTCGGGGAACGGGAGTACGAGCAGTACTTC | TRBV7-9 | . | TRBJ2-7 | .
CASSKLGGQGSGANVLTF | TGTGCCAGCAGCAAATTGGGGGGACAGGGCTCTGGGGCCAACGTCCTGACTTTC | TRBV5-6 | TRBD1 | TRBJ2-6 | .
CSVSQGAVRDTQYF | TGCAGCGTTTCCCAGGGGGCGGTCCGGGATACGCAGTATTTT | TRBV29-1 | TRBD1 | TRBJ2-3 | .
CASNPTGGRSYNEQFF | TGCGCCAGCAACCCGACGGGGGGTCGCTCCTACAATGAGCAGTTCTTC | TRBV5-1 | TRBD2 | TRBJ2-1 | .
CSVVGRFSYEQYF | TGCAGCGTTGTGGGCAGGTTCTCCTACGAGCAGTACTTC | TRBV29-1 | . | TRBJ2-7 | few
CASSYLGVDTEAFF | TGTGCCAGCAGTTACTTGGGCGTGGACACTGAAGCTTTCTTT | TRBV6-5 | . | TRBJ1-1 | .